Listed here are 21 T cell receptor beta chains from one sample, sequenced in a study of technical replicates of blood from several donors. Sequenced by immunoSEQ multiplex PCR; TCRdb stores in-frame clones only, minus some. The sample contains tens of thousands of clones, about 95% of which appear only once. Material: T cells isolated from PBMCs. Every receptor here comes from a human donor in good health.

The chain employs TRBV27 and TRBJ2-1; 9 bases are shared with TRBD2. Germline V gene lookup returns CDR1 MNHEY and CDR2 SMNVEV (reference sequence). Trimming removed 3 bases from V and 6 bases from J; junction bases left unmatched: 6. This CDR3 is built from 15 residues. CDR3: CASSFPGLAFNEQFF. In nucleotides, the CDR3 is TGTGCCAGCAGTTTCCCCGGACTAGCGTTCAATGAGCAGTTCTTC.

The chain has TRBV6-1 and TRBJ1-4, with D possibly being TRBD1 (5 bases). V shed 4 bases and J shed 5 bases, with 11 bases lying between them. The CDR3 consists of 14 residues. CDR1 is MNHNS, CDR2 SASEGT, per germline. CDR3 DNA: TGTGCCAGCAGTGTTTGGGGCCCCAATGAAAAACTGTTTTTT. Translation gives CASSVWGPNEKLFF.

This rearrangement joins TRBV19 to TRBJ2-3; no clear D. The CDR3 has 11 amino acids. V lost 6 bases and J lost 6, with 7 bases in between. Germline CDR1 is LNHDA and CDR2 is SQIVND (reference sequence). In nucleotides, the CDR3 is TGTGCCAGTAGGGCCGGGGATACGCAGTATTTT. As protein: CASRAGDTQYF.

The rearrangement uses TRBV27 and TRBJ1-2; TRBD1 matches at 7 bases. In germline, CDR1 is MNHEY, CDR2 SMNVEV (reference sequence). V dropped 6 bases and J dropped 3; count of bases not matched to a gene: 16. CDR3 length: 17 amino acids. The CDR3 region is CASSPYAKPGQYYGYTF. CDR3 nucleotide sequence: TGTGCCAGCAGCCCATACGCCAAACCGGGACAGTACTATGGCTACACCTTC.

This rearrangement joins TRBV4-1 to TRBJ1-2; a weak D match, TRBD1 (6 bases). The CDR3 sequence is 14 residues long. Germline V CDR1 and CDR2: MGHRA, YSYEKL. Trimming shortened V by 3 bases and J by 5 bases, and 13 bases separated the two germline ends. The CDR3 protein is CASSQRQAGYGYTF. In nucleotides, the CDR3 is TGCGCCAGCAGCCAGAGACAGGCCGGATATGGCTACACCTTC.

V and J are TRBV15 and TRBJ2-3; 8 bases agree with TRBD2. The CDR3 totals 15 residues. Per germline, CDR1 LNHNV and CDR2 YYDKDF (reference sequence). The V gene end was trimmed by 0 bases and the J gene end by 2 bases; junction bases not matched to a gene: 1. The CDR3 DNA reads TGTGCCACCAGCAGAGATAGCGGGGTCACAGATACGCAGTATTTT. Protein sequence: CATSRDSGVTDTQYF.

As to this clone: At one end the junction does not follow the germline gene, possibly because of a read error. The chain carries TRBV2 and TRBJ2-7; tentatively, D is TRBD2 (5 bases). The CDR3 sequence is 13 residues long. CDR1 SNHLY and CDR2 FYNNEI come from the germline V gene. As DNA, the CDR3 is TGTGCCCGCAGTCTCGGACTCACCTACGAGCAGTACTTC. As protein: CARSLGLTYEQYF.

In its sample, this clone was seen once. V is TRBV28 and J is TRBJ1-2, with D tentatively TRBD1 (6 bases). The germline gives CDR1 MDHEN, CDR2 SYDVKM. V was clipped by 6 bases and J by 5 bases, with 16 bases between them. The CDR3 spans 14 residues. CDR3 residues: CASRNTGLGYGYTF. The DNA for the CDR3 is TGTGCCAGCAGAAACACAGGGTTGGGGTATGGCTACACCTTC.

This chain links TRBV6-4 with TRBJ2-5, with 8 bases that match TRBD2. CDR1 is MRHNA and CDR2 is SNTAGT in the germline V gene. The CDR3 consists of 18 residues. The trim removed 3 bases at V and 2 bases at J, leaving 14 bases unmatched. The CDR3 region is CASSEIRPASGHQETQYF. As DNA, the CDR3 is TGTGCCAGCAGTGAGATTAGGCCGGCTAGCGGGCATCAAGAGACCCAGTACTTC.

The chain employs TRBV5-1 and TRBJ2-5, with D possibly TRBD2 on 5 matching bases. In germline, CDR1 is SGHRS, CDR2 YFSETQ. The CDR3 is 14 amino acids. V was clipped by 4 bases and J by 5 bases, with 15 bases between them. CDR3 bases: TGCGCCAGCAGCCGGACTCGGACGATGGAGACCCAGTACTTC. Its translation is CASSRTRTMETQYF.

This sequence joins TRBV7-2 and TRBJ1-3, with D perhaps matching TRBD1 (6 bases). V lost 0 bases, J lost 2 bases, and 26 bases lay in between. Germline loops: CDR1 SGHTA, CDR2 FQGNSA. The CDR3 has 21 residues. DNA for the CDR3: TGTGCCAGCAGCTTAGCTGGTGGGTTTCGGGACATCCTCGGAGCTGGAAACACCATATATTTT. It codes for CASSLAGGFRDILGAGNTIYF.

V usage is TRBV4-2 and J usage is TRBJ1-3; D is unresolved. V was pared by 3 bases and J by 4 bases, with 7 bases between. This CDR3 comprises 13 residues. Germline values: CDR1 LGHNA, CDR2 YNFKEQ. The chain's CDR3 is CASSQPQGNTIYF. The CDR3 DNA sequence: TGTGCCAGCAGCCAGCCTCAGGGAAACACCATATATTTT.

The chain carries TRBV6-5 and TRBJ2-3; TRBD1 matches 7 bases. Losses at the gene ends were 5 bases for V and 1 base for J; bases not matched to a gene: 3. Germline V gene lookup returns CDR1 MNHEY and CDR2 SVGAGI. CDR3 length: 14 residues. The chain's CDR3 is CASSERGRTDTQYF. DNA for the CDR3: TGTGCCAGCAGTGAGAGGGGGCGCACAGATACGCAGTATTTT.

The chain is built from TRBV7-9 and TRBJ2-7; 11 bases are shared with TRBD1. Germline trimming cut 5 bases from V and 5 bases from J; bases unmatched to any gene: 8. Germline CDR1 SEHNR, CDR2 FQNEAQ (reference sequence). The CDR3 is 15 residues long. In nucleotides, the CDR3 is TGTGCCAGCAGCGGAACGGGACAGGGGGTCGACGAGCAGTACTTC. This codes for CASSGTGQGVDEQYF.

The chain recombines TRBV6-1 with TRBJ2-3, with D possibly matching TRBD2 (5 bases). This CDR3 is 12 amino acids long. In germline, CDR1 is MNHNS, CDR2 SASEGT. Trimming cost V 8 bases and J 2 bases, with 8 bases left between them. The DNA of the CDR3 is TGTGCCAGCGCCGACTACACAGATACGCAGTATTTT. Protein product: CASADYTDTQYF.

DNA for the CDR3: TGTGCCAGCAGCATGACAGCAGTAGCTTACATGAACACTGAAGCTTTCTTT. Protein: CASSMTAVAYMNTEAFF. This rearrangement joins TRBV13 to TRBJ1-1; a weak D match, TRBD1 (5 bases). Trimming took 5 bases from V and 0 from J, leaving 19 bases between them. CDR1 and CDR2 (germline): PRHDT, FYEKMQ (reference sequence). The CDR3 extends over 17 amino acids.

V gene TRBV27 combines with J gene TRBJ2-6; TRBD1 is a possible D gene (6 bases). This CDR3 comprises 18 residues. Per germline, CDR1 MNHEY and CDR2 SMNVEV (reference sequence). Between the trimmed V and J ends, which lost 1 base and 2 bases, there was a span of 15 bases. The CDR3: CASSLYGQPITGANVLTF. As DNA, the CDR3 is TGTGCCAGCAGTTTATACGGACAGCCGATCACTGGGGCCAACGTCCTGACTTTC.

The chain is built from TRBV4-1 and TRBJ1-3; D is uncertain. Germline lookup yields CDR1 MGHRA and CDR2 YSYEKL. V was shortened by 2 bases and J by 0 bases, with 2 bases between the two germline ends. The CDR3 sequence is 13 residues long. CDR3 amino acids: CASSQHSGNTIYF. The CDR3 DNA reads as TGCGCCAGCAGCCAACACTCTGGAAACACCATATATTTT.

The genes are TRBV7-6 and TRBJ2-7, with TRBD2 matching over 11 bases. Germline V gives CDR1 SGHVS, CDR2 FNYEAQ. This CDR3 is 17 amino acids long. Germline trimming cut 1 base from V and 2 bases from J; bases unmatched to any gene: 7. The CDR3 nucleotides read TGTGCCAGCAGCTTAGGAACGGGACTAGCGGAGACCTACGAGCAGTACTTC. Translated, it gives CASSLGTGLAETYEQYF.

This clone appeared a few times. The V call is TRBV28, the J call TRBJ1-2, with a weak D call TRBD1 (6 bases). The CDR3 loop spans 13 amino acids. The V gene's germline CDR1 is MDHEN and CDR2 SYDVKM. Trimming removed 7 bases at V and 2 bases at J, with 11 bases between. The CDR3 protein is CASTGTPNYGYTF. The CDR3 DNA reads as TGTGCCAGCACAGGGACACCCAACTATGGCTACACCTTC.

V and J are TRBV28 and TRBJ2-7; perhaps TRBD2 as D (6 bases). The germline CDR1 and CDR2 sequences are MDHEN and SYDVKM. The CDR3 covers 13 residues. Trimming removed 9 bases at V and 3 bases at J, with 15 bases between. CDR3 in DNA: TGTGCCAGTTCGGGAGAGGATTTCTACGAGCAGTACTTC. Amino acid sequence: CASSGEDFYEQYF. Drawing the rest from reference TRBV28 and TRBJ2-7, the complete variable domain is DVKVTQSSRYLVKRTGEKVFLECVQDMDHENMFWYRQDPGLGLRLIYFSYDVKMKEKGDIPEGYSVSREKKERFSLILESASTNQTSMYLCASSGEDFYEQYFGPGTRLTVT.